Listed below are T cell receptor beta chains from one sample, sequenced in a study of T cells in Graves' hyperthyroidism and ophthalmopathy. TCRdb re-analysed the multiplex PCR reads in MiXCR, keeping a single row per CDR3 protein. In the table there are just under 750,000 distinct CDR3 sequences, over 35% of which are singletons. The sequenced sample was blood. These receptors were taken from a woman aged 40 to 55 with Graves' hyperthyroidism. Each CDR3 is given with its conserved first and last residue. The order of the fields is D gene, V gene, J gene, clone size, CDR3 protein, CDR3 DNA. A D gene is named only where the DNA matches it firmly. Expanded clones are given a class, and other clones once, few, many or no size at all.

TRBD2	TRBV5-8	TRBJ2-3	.	CASSQEPSGGTDTQYF	TGCGCCAGCAGCCAAGAGCCCAGCGGGGGGACAGATACGCAGTATTTT
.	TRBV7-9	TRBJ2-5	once	CASSPNTFQKTQYF	TGTGCCAGCAGCCCGAACACATTCCAGAAGACCCAGTACTTC
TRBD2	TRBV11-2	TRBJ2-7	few	CASSLRSRLALEGYEQYF	TGTGCCAGCAGTTTACGATCCCGACTAGCCTTGGAAGGCTACGAGCAGTACTTC
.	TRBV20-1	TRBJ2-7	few	CSASLNTPYEQYF	TGCAGTGCTAGTTTGAACACCCCCTACGAGCAGTACTTC
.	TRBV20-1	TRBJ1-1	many	CSATGSLYTEAFF	TGCAGTGCTACAGGGTCCCTATACACTGAAGCTTTCTTT
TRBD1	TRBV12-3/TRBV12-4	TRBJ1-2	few	CASRPTGTGISYGYTF	TGTGCCAGCAGACCCACCGGGACAGGGATATCCTATGGCTACACCTTC
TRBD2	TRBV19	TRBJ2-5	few	CASSVSGRAVETQYF	TGTGCCAGTAGTGTTAGCGGGAGGGCCGTCGAGACCCAGTACTTC
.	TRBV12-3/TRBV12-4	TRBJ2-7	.	CASRRGGASYEQYF	TGTGCCAGCAGACGAGGGGGGGCATCCTACGAGCAGTACTTC
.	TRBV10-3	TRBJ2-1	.	CAIGRGNEQFF	TGTGCCATTGGGCGGGGAAATGAGCAGTTCTTC
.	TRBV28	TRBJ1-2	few	CASSSTTGSYYGYTF	TGTGCCAGCAGTTCGACGACAGGCTCGTACTATGGCTACACCTTC
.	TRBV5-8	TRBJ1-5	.	CASSSAGYGSNQPQHF	TGTGCCAGCAGCTCCGCAGGGTATGGGAGCAATCAGCCCCAGCATTTT
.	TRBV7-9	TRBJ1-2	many	CASSLAGSTPNYGYTF	TGTGCCAGCAGCTTAGCTGGCAGCACCCCTAACTATGGCTACACCTTC
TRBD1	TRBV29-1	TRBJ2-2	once	CSVYEAGGRELFF	TGCAGCGTTTATGAAGCAGGGGGCAGGGAGCTGTTTTTT
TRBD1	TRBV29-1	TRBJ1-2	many	CSVEVQGGGYTF	TGCAGCGTTGAGGTGCAGGGGGGTGGCTACACCTTC
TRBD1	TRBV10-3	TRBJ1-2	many	CAISLGQGLNYGYTF	TGTGCCATCAGCTTGGGACAGGGGCTTAACTATGGCTACACCTTC
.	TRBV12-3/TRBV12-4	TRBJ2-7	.	CASSPQGGPYEQYF	TGTGCCAGCAGTCCTCAGGGGGGGCCCTACGAGCAGTACTTC
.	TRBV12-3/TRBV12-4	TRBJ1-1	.	CASSLISRGAAEAFF	TGTGCCAGCAGTTTAATTTCGAGGGGAGCGGCTGAAGCTTTCTTT
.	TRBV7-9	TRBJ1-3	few	CASSPRGGDLSGNTIYF	TGTGCCAGCAGTCCCCGGGGAGGGGACCTCTCTGGAAACACCATATATTTT
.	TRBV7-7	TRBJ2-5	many	CASSLTTLTGETQYF	TGTGCTAGCAGCTTAACGACCCTCACGGGGGAGACCCAGTACTTC
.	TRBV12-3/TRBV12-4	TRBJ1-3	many	CASSLTSGNTIYF	TGTGCCAGCAGTTTAACCTCTGGAAACACCATATATTTT
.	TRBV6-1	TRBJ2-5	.	CAISEALQGGETQYF	TGTGCCATCAGTGAAGCGCTTCAGGGAGGAGAGACCCAGTACTTC
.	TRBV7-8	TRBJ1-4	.	CASSGPDSEGYEKLFF	TGTGCCAGCAGCGGACCGGACAGTGAGGGATATGAAAAACTGTTTTTT
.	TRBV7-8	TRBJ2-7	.	CASSYGGLAYGQYF	TGTGCCAGCAGTTATGGCGGCCTAGCCTACGGGCAGTACTTC
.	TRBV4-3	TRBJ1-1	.	CASSLSTGSYTEAFF	TGCGCCAGCAGCCTCAGCACGGGATCCTACACTGAAGCTTTCTTT
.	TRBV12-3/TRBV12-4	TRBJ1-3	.	CASTFWDSGNTIYF	TGTGCCAGCACCTTTTGGGACTCTGGAAACACCATATATTTT
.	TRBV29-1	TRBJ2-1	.	CSVDTGYNEQFF	TGCAGCGTAGATACAGGGTACAATGAGCAGTTCTTC
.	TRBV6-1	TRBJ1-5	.	CASTAGGVGNQPQHF	TGTGCCAGCACCGCGGGCGGGGTAGGCAATCAGCCCCAGCATTTT
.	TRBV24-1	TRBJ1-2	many	CATSISNYGYTF	TGTGCCACCAGTATCTCGAACTATGGCTACACCTTC
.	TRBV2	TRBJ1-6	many	CASSGLQGAFYNSPLHF	TGTGCCAGCAGTGGTCTGCAGGGTGCGTTCTATAATTCACCCCTCCACTTT
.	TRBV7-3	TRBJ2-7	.	CASSLQAEQYF	TGTGCCAGCAGCTTACAGGCAGAGCAGTACTTC
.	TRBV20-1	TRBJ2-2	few	CSARVAGRNTGELFF	TGCAGTGCTAGAGTTGCAGGGAGGAACACCGGGGAGCTGTTTTTT
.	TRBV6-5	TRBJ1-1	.	CASTLEMSSSWANTEAFF	TGTGCCAGCACCTTAGAAATGTCATCCTCTTGGGCGAACACTGAAGCTTTCTTT
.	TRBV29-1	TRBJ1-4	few	CSVDDGVEDEKLFF	TGCAGCGTTGACGACGGGGTAGAGGATGAAAAACTGTTTTTT
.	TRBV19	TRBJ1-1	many	CASIWEEGTEAFF	TGTGCCAGTATATGGGAAGAGGGGACTGAAGCTTTCTTT
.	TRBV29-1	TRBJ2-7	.	CSVVRGAHEQYF	TGCAGCGTTGTGAGGGGGGCCCACGAGCAGTACTTC
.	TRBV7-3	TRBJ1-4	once	CASSLTGGTPKLFF	TGTGCCAGCAGCTTAACGGGCGGGACACCAAAACTGTTTTTT
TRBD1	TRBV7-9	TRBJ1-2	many	CASSGKDRAHGYTF	TGTGCCAGCAGCGGGAAGGACAGGGCCCATGGCTACACCTTC
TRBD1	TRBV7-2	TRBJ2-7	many	CASSSAGTGAYEQYF	TGTGCCAGCAGCTCGGCCGGGACAGGGGCCTACGAGCAGTACTTC
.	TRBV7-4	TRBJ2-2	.	CAGSLEIGNTGELFF	TGTGCCGGCAGCTTAGAGATAGGGAACACCGGGGAGCTGTTTTTT